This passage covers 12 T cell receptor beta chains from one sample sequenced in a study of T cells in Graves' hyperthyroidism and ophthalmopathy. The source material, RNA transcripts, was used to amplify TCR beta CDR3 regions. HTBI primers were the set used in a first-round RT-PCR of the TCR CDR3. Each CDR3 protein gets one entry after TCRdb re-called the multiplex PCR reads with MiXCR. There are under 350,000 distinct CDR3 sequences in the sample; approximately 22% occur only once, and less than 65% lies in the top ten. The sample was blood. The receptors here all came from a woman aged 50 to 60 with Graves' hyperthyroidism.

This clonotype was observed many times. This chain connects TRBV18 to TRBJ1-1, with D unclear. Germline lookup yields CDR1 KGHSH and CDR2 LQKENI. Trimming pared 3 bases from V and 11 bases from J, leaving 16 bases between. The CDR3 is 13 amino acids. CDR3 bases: TGTGCCAGCTCACCGGGAGTAAATATAGGGGCTTTCTTT. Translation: CASSPGVNIGAFF.

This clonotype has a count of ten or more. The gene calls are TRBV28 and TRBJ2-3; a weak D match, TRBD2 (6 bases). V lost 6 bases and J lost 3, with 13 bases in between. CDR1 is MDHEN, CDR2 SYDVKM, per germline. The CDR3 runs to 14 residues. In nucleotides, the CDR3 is TGTGCCAGCAGCCGTAGCGGAGTAACAGATACGCAGTATTTT. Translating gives CASSRSGVTDTQYF.

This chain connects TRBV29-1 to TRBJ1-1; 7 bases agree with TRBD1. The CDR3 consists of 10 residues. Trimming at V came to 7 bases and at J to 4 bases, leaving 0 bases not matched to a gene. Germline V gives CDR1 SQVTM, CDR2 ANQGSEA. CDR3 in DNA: TGCAGCGGACAGGGCACTGAAGCTTTCTTT. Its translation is CSGQGTEAFF.

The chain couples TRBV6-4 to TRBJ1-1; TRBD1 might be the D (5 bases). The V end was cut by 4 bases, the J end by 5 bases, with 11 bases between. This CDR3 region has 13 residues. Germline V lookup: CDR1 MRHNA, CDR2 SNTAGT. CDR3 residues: CASSVGRGTEAFF. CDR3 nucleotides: TGTGCCAGCAGTGTTGGTAGGGGAACTGAAGCTTTCTTT.

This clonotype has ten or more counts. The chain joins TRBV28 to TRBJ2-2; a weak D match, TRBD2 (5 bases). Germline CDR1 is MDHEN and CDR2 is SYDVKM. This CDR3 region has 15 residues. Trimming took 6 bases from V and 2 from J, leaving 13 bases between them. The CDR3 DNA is TGTGCCAGCAGGTCCTCGGGGTTTAACACCGGGGAGCTGTTTTTT. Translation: CASRSSGFNTGELFF.

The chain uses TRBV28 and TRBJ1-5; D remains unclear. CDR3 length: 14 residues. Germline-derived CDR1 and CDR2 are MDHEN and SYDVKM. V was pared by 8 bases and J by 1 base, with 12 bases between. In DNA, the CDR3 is TGTGCCAGCCGTAGCAAATTCAGCAATCAGCCCCAGCATTTT. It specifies CASRSKFSNQPQHF.

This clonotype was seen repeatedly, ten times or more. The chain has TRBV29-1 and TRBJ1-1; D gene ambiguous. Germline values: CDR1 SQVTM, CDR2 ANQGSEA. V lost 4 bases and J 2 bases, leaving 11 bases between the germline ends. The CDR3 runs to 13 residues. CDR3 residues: CSVVVLTNTEAFF. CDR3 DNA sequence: TGCAGCGTTGTTGTTCTGACCAACACTGAAGCTTTCTTT.

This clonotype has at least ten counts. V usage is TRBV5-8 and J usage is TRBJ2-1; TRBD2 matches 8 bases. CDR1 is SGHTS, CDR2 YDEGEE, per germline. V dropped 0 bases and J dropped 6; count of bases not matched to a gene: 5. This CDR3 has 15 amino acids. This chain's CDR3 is CASSLGSGRFNEQFF. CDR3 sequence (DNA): TGTGCCAGCAGCTTGGGGAGCGGGAGATTCAATGAGCAGTTCTTC.

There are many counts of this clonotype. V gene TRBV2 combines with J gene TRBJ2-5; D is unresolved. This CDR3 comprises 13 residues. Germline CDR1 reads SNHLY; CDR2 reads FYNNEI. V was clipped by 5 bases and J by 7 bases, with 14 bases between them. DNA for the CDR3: TGTGCCAGCAGTAGTACAACCCAGATGACCCAGTACTTC. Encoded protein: CASSSTTQMTQYF.

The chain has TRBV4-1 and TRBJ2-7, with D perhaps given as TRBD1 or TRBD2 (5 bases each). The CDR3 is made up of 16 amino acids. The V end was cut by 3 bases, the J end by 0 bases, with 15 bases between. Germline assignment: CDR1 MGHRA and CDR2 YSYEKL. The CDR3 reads CASSHPSGDRSYEQYF. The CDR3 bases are TGCGCCAGCAGCCATCCGTCCGGGGACCGCTCCTACGAGCAGTACTTC.

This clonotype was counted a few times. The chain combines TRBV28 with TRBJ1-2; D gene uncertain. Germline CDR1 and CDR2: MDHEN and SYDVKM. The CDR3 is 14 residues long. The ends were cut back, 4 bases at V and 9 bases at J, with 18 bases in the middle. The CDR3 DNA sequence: TGTGCCAGCAGTTCCCACCACCTGCGAGGGAGCTACACCTTC. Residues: CASSSHHLRGSYTF.

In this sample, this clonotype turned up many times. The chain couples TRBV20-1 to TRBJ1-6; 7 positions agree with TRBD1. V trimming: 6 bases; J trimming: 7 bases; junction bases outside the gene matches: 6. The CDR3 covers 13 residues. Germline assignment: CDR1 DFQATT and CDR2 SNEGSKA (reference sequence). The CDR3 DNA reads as TGCAGTGCGGCCGGGACAGCAAATTCACCCCTCCACTTT. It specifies CSAAGTANSPLHF.